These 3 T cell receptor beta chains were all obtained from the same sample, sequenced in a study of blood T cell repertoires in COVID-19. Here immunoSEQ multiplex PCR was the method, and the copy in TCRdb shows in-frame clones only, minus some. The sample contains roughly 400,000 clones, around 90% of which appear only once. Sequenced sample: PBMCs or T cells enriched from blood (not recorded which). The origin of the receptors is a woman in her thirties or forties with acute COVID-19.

CDR3 residues: CASSIDSLGNTIYF. The CDR3 DNA is TGTGCCAGTAGTATAGACAGTCTTGGAAACACCATATATTTT. The rearrangement joins TRBV19 to TRBJ1-3; D ambiguous. CDR1 and CDR2 from the germline V gene are LNHDA and SQIVND (reference sequence). The CDR3 is 14 amino acids. V was trimmed by 0 bases and J by 3 bases, leaving 6 bases between them.

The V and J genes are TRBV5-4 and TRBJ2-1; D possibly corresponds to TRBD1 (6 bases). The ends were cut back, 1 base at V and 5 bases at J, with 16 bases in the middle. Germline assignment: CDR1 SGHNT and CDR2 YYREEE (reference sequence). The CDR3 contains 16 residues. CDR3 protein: CASSLLSTGPHNEQFF. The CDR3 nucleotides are TGTGCCAGCAGCTTGTTGAGTACAGGGCCCCACAATGAGCAGTTCTTC.

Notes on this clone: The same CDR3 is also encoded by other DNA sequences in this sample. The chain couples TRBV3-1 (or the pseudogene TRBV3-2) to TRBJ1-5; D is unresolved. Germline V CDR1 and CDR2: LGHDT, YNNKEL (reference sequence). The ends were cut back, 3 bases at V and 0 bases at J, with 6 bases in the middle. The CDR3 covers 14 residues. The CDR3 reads CASSQDYSNQPQHF. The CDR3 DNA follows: TGTGCCAGCAGCCAGGACTATAGCAATCAGCCCCAGCATTTT.